The 15 T cell receptor beta chains below all came from one sample that was sequenced in a study of shared clonotypes between healthy human individuals. Libraries were prepared by immunoSEQ multiplex PCR; TCRdb keeps only in-frame clonotypes and omits some of them. Of about 2.4 million clones listed, 80% to 95% were seen once; the top ten hold more than 0.35%. Sequencing was performed on naive CD4+ T cells from PBMCs. Stated subset: CD45RA+ positively selected. These TCRs come from a man between 18 and 35 years old in good health. Some clones in this sample may be carry-over from other donors' samples.

The chain combines TRBV28 with TRBJ1-4; TRBD1 agrees at 7 bases. CDR3 size: 14 residues. Trimming removed 3 bases from V and 2 bases from J; junction bases left unmatched: 0. Germline CDR1 is MDHEN and CDR2 is SYDVKM. CDR3 sequence (DNA): TGTGCCAGCAGTTTCAGGGGGACTAATGAAAAACTGTTTTTT. Its protein product is CASSFRGTNEKLFF.

In the case of this clone: Other DNA sequences in the sample encode the same CDR3. The rearrangement uses TRBV28 and TRBJ2-7; tentative D call: TRBD1 (5 bases). This CDR3 spans 14 amino acids. The germline V and J ends were trimmed by 3 bases and 1 base, with 10 bases remaining between them. Per germline, CDR1 MDHEN and CDR2 SYDVKM. CDR3 in amino acids: CASSLGRFSYEQYF. The DNA for the CDR3 is TGTGCCAGCAGTTTGGGGCGGTTTTCCTACGAGCAGTACTTC.

This clone was found once. The chain recombines TRBV5-1 with TRBJ2-7; 7 bases map to TRBD2. The CDR3 consists of 14 residues. Per germline, CDR1 SGHRS and CDR2 YFSETQ. V dropped 5 bases and J dropped 3; count of bases not matched to a gene: 8. CDR3 sequence: CASRDRDYHYEQYF. In DNA, the CDR3 is TGCGCCAGCAGAGACCGGGACTACCACTACGAGCAGTACTTC.

The chain links TRBV7-9 to TRBJ2-1, with TRBD2 as a possible D gene (6 bases). Germline CDR1 SEHNR, CDR2 FQNEAQ (reference sequence). The CDR3 consists of 14 residues. The V and J ends lost 11 bases and 3 bases respectively, with 17 bases between them. CDR3 loop: CALGTGASYNEQFF. For the CDR3, the DNA is TGTGCCCTCGGGACGGGAGCCAGCTACAATGAGCAGTTCTTC.

Comments on this clone: A read error may account for a junction end that differs from germline. V usage is TRBV15 and J usage is TRBJ2-5, with D perhaps TRBD1 (5 bases). Germline V gives CDR1 LNHNV, CDR2 YYDKDF (reference sequence). The CDR3 has 12 residues. The CDR3 spells CATGRVSETQYF. In nucleotides, the CDR3 is TGTGCCACCGGCAGGGTTTCAGAGACCCAGTACTTC.

Note on this clone: The sample carries other DNA sequences with the same CDR3. This chain connects TRBV28 to TRBJ1-1, with D unclear. The ends were cut back, 6 bases at V and 1 base at J, with 3 bases in the middle. CDR3 length equals 11 residues. Germline V gene data show CDR1 as MDHEN and CDR2 as SYDVKM. The CDR3 coding sequence is TGTGCCAGCAGGCAGAACACTGAAGCTTTCTTT. Protein sequence: CASRQNTEAFF.

CDR3 DNA: TGTGCCAGCAGTTATTCATTGGGCGGGAGTCCTGGGCCCCAGCATTTT. Translated: CASSYSLGGSPGPQHF. The V and J genes are TRBV6-6 and TRBJ1-5; D gene ambiguous. V was pared by 3 bases and J by 9 bases, with 21 bases between. The CDR3 runs to 16 residues. From germline, CDR1 is MNHNY and CDR2 SVGAGI (reference sequence).

The V and J genes are TRBV28 and TRBJ1-2; TRBD1 aligns across 7 bases. V lost 6 bases to trimming and J lost 8 bases; unmatched junction nucleotides: 18. The CDR3 has 16 amino acids. Germline assignment: CDR1 MDHEN and CDR2 SYDVKM. The CDR3, as DNA: TGTGCCAGCAGGAGACAGGGTTCCGGGGTTTATCGGGGCTACACCTTC. Protein sequence: CASRRQGSGVYRGYTF.

This chain connects TRBV6-1 to TRBJ1-1, with unresolved D. Germline assignment: CDR1 MNHNS and CDR2 SASEGT. The V and J ends lost 2 bases and 10 bases respectively, with 8 bases between them. This CDR3 has 11 residues. CDR3 region: CASSEREAAFF. As DNA, the CDR3 is TGTGCCAGCAGTGAAAGGGAGGCAGCTTTCTTT.

As DNA, the CDR3 is TGCGCCAGCAGCCCCGAATGGGCAGAGACCCAGTACTTC. Its protein is CASSPEWAETQYF. This chain joins TRBV5-1 and TRBJ2-5; unclear D gene. Trimming stripped 4 bases from V and 4 bases from J, with 11 bases between. Germline lookup yields CDR1 SGHRS and CDR2 YFSETQ. This CDR3 has 13 residues.

This chain links TRBV28 with TRBJ2-7, with a weak D call TRBD1 (6 bases). The CDR3 is 15 amino acids. V lost 6 bases, J lost 2 bases, and 17 bases lay in between. Germline assignment: CDR1 MDHEN and CDR2 SYDVKM. CDR3 amino acids: CASSLSAGAPYEQYF. DNA of the CDR3: TGTGCCAGCAGCCTCTCAGCAGGGGCCCCCTACGAGCAGTACTTC.

This clone was counted between two and nine times. V usage is TRBV4-2 and J usage is TRBJ1-5; 10 nucleotides line up with TRBD1. Germline V CDR1 and CDR2: LGHNA, YNFKEQ. The V gene end was trimmed by 3 bases and the J gene end by 6 bases; junction bases not matched to a gene: 5. The CDR3 is 15 residues long. The CDR3 nucleotides are TGTGCCAGCAGCCAGACGACAGGGGGCTTTCAGCCCCAGCATTTT. Encoded protein: CASSQTTGGFQPQHF.

The chain uses TRBV9 and TRBJ2-1; D unclear. Germline V gene sequence: CDR1 SGDLS, CDR2 YYNGEE. CDR3 length equals 14 residues. V gave up 0 bases and J gave up 4 bases, with 8 bases separating them. The CDR3 reads CASSVGVPYNEQFF. The DNA of the CDR3 is TGTGCCAGCAGCGTAGGGGTACCTTACAATGAGCAGTTCTTC.

The chain is built from TRBV5-1 and TRBJ2-7; D ambiguous. This CDR3 is built from 13 residues. Germline loops: CDR1 SGHRS, CDR2 YFSETQ. V was cut by 4 bases and J by 4 bases, with 12 bases left in between. The CDR3 nucleotides read TGCGCCAGCAGCCCCCTTGGACCTTACGAGCAGTACTTC. It codes for CASSPLGPYEQYF. Filled out from reference TRBV5-1 and TRBJ2-7, the complete variable domain reads KAGVTQTPRYLIKTRGQQVTLSCSPISGHRSVSWYQQTPGQGLQFLFEYFSETQRNKGNFPGRFSGRQFSNSRSEMNVSTLELGDSALYLCASSPLGPYEQYFGPGTRLTVT.

CDR3 sequence reads: CASSQDLRGSWDIQYF. DNA of the CDR3: TGCGCCAGCAGCCAAGATTTGCGGGGTAGTTGGGACATTCAGTACTTC. This chain joins TRBV4-1 and TRBJ2-4; possibly TRBD2 for D (6 bases). There are 16 residues in the CDR3. Germline V lookup: CDR1 MGHRA, CDR2 YSYEKL. The V end lost 0 bases, the J end lost 8 bases, and 17 bases lay between the germline ends.